The 18 T cell receptor beta chains given below trace back to one sample, sequenced in a study of shared clonotypes between healthy human individuals (dated by TCRdb to about 2020). The library came from the immunoSEQ multiplex PCR assay. TCRdb took over this immuneACCESS table, retaining in-frame rearrangements with V and J assigned. Such tables are incomplete; in checked studies, under half of the missing clones stem from an unresolved V gene, and the remainder is unexplained. The sample table shows fewer than 1.8 million clones, and approximately 98.5% are seen once. The top ten clones comprise 0.36% of the sample. The specimen sequenced was naive CD4+ T cells sorted from blood. The cell subset or site label on this specimen signifies: CD45RA+ positively selected. Every receptor here comes from a man in his thirties or forties in good health.

This rearrangement joins TRBV19 to TRBJ2-1; 8 nucleotides line up with TRBD1. The germline V gene has CDR1 LNHDA and CDR2 SQIVND (reference sequence). V was clipped by 3 bases and J by 4 bases; unmatched bases: 8. The CDR3 consists of 16 residues. CDR3 region: CASSILDRGPYNEQFF. CDR3 DNA sequence: TGTGCCAGTAGTATTCTAGACAGGGGCCCTTACAATGAGCAGTTCTTC.

This sequence joins TRBV5-1 and TRBJ2-2; D possibly corresponds to TRBD2 (6 bases). The CDR3 covers 18 residues. Trimming removed 4 bases from V and 1 base from J, with 20 bases in between. The germline V gene encodes CDR1 SGHRS and CDR2 YFSETQ. CDR3 DNA sequence: TGCGCCAGCAGCCGTGGGCGCGCGGGGAGTTGGAACACCGGGGAGCTGTTTTTT. Its protein product is CASSRGRAGSWNTGELFF.

A single count supports this clone. The V call is TRBV7-8, the J call TRBJ2-1; TRBD2 agrees at 11 bases. Germline trimming cut 1 base from V and 7 bases from J; bases unmatched to any gene: 6. The CDR3 contains 16 residues. Germline V gene data show CDR1 as SGHVS and CDR2 as FQNEAQ. The CDR3 sequence is CASSLVAGGTRNEQFF. CDR3 DNA: TGTGCCAGCAGCTTAGTAGCGGGAGGGACCCGGAATGAGCAGTTCTTC.

The chain recombines TRBV5-1 with TRBJ2-1, with a tentative D call TRBD2 (5 bases). V gave up 4 bases and J gave up 3 bases, with 17 bases separating them. The CDR3 runs to 16 residues. In germline, CDR1 is SGHRS, CDR2 YFSETQ. CDR3 residues: CASSPAGDVYYNEQFF. CDR3 coding DNA: TGCGCCAGCAGCCCGGCGGGCGACGTTTACTACAATGAGCAGTTCTTC.

The chain joins TRBV27 to TRBJ2-3; TRBD2 is a possible D gene (7 bases). The CDR3 is 15 residues long. Trimming stripped 7 bases from V and 1 base from J, with 15 bases between. Germline V lookup: CDR1 MNHEY, CDR2 SMNVEV (reference sequence). The CDR3 DNA is TGTGCCAGCACCCCTATGCGGGGGCGCACAGATACGCAGTATTTT. It encodes CASTPMRGRTDTQYF.

This chain connects TRBV30 to TRBJ1-4; the D gene is possibly TRBD1 (5 bases). Germline assignment: CDR1 GTSNPN and CDR2 SVGIG (reference sequence). This CDR3 is 15 amino acids long. Trimming took off 0 bases at V and 4 bases at J, with 12 bases between the two ends. As DNA, the CDR3 is TGTGCCTGGAGTGTACAGGCAGTACTTAATGAAAAACTGTTTTTT. Encoded protein: CAWSVQAVLNEKLFF.

The CDR3, as DNA: TGTGCCAGCAGCACCTCCCGGGGATTAAGGGGCAATCAGCCCCAGCATTTT. It specifies CASSTSRGLRGNQPQHF. The chain employs TRBV28 and TRBJ1-5; D is uncertain. Trimming left V 6 bases short and J 2 bases short, with 20 bases between. From germline, CDR1 is MDHEN and CDR2 SYDVKM. The CDR3 is made up of 17 amino acids.

The chain employs TRBV11-2 and TRBJ2-7, with D hard to call. The CDR3 consists of 13 residues. Per germline, CDR1 SGHAT and CDR2 FQNNGV. Trimming shortened V by 1 base and J by 3 bases, and 7 bases separated the two germline ends. The DNA of the CDR3 is TGTGCCAGCAGCTTAGGTCCGATCTACGAGCAGTACTTC. It yields the protein CASSLGPIYEQYF.

This clone came up once. V usage is TRBV30 and J usage is TRBJ2-3, with 9 bases lining up with TRBD2. The ends lost 3 bases at V and 2 bases at J; junction bases unmatched: 18. CDR1 GTSNPN and CDR2 SVGIG come from the germline V gene (reference sequence). This CDR3 contains 19 residues. CDR3 in amino acids: CAWRAVAGVHFPDTDTQYF. CDR3 DNA sequence: TGTGCCTGGAGGGCAGTAGCGGGAGTTCATTTCCCCGACACAGATACGCAGTATTTT.

Points on this clone: The same CDR3 arises from other DNA sequences in this sample as well. The rearrangement uses TRBV20-1 and TRBJ2-5; the D is unclear. The ends were cut back, 3 bases at V and 5 bases at J, with 7 bases in the middle. The V gene's germline CDR1 is DFQATT and CDR2 SNEGSKA (reference sequence). This CDR3 comprises 11 residues. The CDR3 sequence: CSARTGETQYF. DNA for the CDR3: TGCAGTGCTAGGACCGGTGAGACCCAGTACTTC.

This clone was recorded only once. The chain links TRBV2 to TRBJ1-1; 7 bases align to TRBD1. The junction had 16 bases not matched to a gene; V was cut back by 6 bases and J by 12 bases. Per the germline V gene, CDR1 is SNHLY and CDR2 is FYNNEI. The CDR3 runs 14 residues. The CDR3 sequence is CASRKDRASLVSFF. CDR3 coding DNA: TGTGCCAGCAGAAAAGACAGGGCGTCATTGGTGTCTTTCTTT.

This rearrangement joins TRBV9 to TRBJ2-7; either TRBD1 or TRBD2 may supply D (6 bases each). Germline-derived CDR1 and CDR2 are SGDLS and YYNGEE. V was shortened by 2 bases and J by 7 bases, with 31 bases between the two germline ends. The CDR3 totals 19 residues. The chain's CDR3 is CASSVSGRGRRGTLGEQYF. CDR3 nucleotide sequence: TGTGCCAGCAGCGTGTCCGGGCGGGGTAGGAGGGGGACGCTTGGTGAGCAGTACTTC.

In the case of this clone: The sample holds other DNA sequences that translate to the same CDR3. This chain joins TRBV29-1 and TRBJ1-5, with a possible D match to TRBD1 (6 bases). CDR3 size: 12 residues. Trimming took 6 bases from V and 4 from J, leaving 10 bases between them. Germline lookup yields CDR1 SQVTM and CDR2 ANQGSEA. This CDR3 is CSVGGPNQPQHF. The CDR3, as DNA: TGCAGCGTCGGGGGCCCAAATCAGCCCCAGCATTTT.

The V call is TRBV28, the J call TRBJ1-5; 9 positions match TRBD1. Germline CDR1 reads MDHEN; CDR2 reads SYDVKM. V trimming: 6 bases; J trimming: 5 bases; junction bases outside the gene matches: 11. The CDR3 covers 16 residues. CDR3 residues: CASSDPYRGRDQPQHF. The CDR3 region has the DNA TGTGCCAGCAGCGATCCTTACAGGGGGCGAGATCAGCCCCAGCATTTT.

V usage is TRBV7-8 and J usage is TRBJ2-7; a weak D match, TRBD1 (6 bases). Germline values: CDR1 SGHVS, CDR2 FQNEAQ. This CDR3 is built from 13 residues. The ends were cut back, 4 bases at V and 4 bases at J, with 11 bases in the middle. CDR3 sequence reads: CASSSGQLYEQYF. The CDR3, as DNA: TGTGCCAGCAGCTCCGGACAGCTTTACGAGCAGTACTTC.

The rearrangement uses TRBV29-1 and TRBJ2-5, with unresolved D. CDR3 length: 15 residues. V lost 3 bases to trimming and J lost 4 bases, with 18 bases between them. Germline CDR1 reads SQVTM; CDR2 reads ANQGSEA. Here the CDR3 reads CSVESKVAQGETQYF. The CDR3 nucleotides are TGCAGCGTTGAGTCTAAGGTGGCACAAGGAGAGACCCAGTACTTC.

The chain couples TRBV4-3 to TRBJ2-1; 7 nucleotides align to TRBD1. The CDR3 has 16 residues. Trimming at V came to 2 bases and at J to 2 bases, leaving 6 bases not matched to a gene. CDR1 is LGHNA, CDR2 YSLEER, per germline. The CDR3 region has the DNA TGCGCCAGCAGCCAATTCAGGGGGAGCCCCTACAATGAGCAGTTCTTC. It yields the protein CASSQFRGSPYNEQFF.

The CDR3 region is CASSLLAGGSGELFF. In nucleotides, the CDR3 is TGTGCCAGCAGTTTACTAGCGGGAGGATCCGGGGAGCTGTTTTTT. The chain combines TRBV27 with TRBJ2-2; 11 positions agree with TRBD2. This CDR3 contains 15 residues. V was pared by 2 bases and J by 6 bases, with 2 bases of the junction left unmatched. CDR1 and CDR2 from the germline V gene are MNHEY and SMNVEV (reference sequence).